The rows below give T cell receptor beta chains drawn from one sample of a study of blood T cell repertoires in COVID-19. Generated by immunoSEQ multiplex PCR, the TCRdb table keeps only in-frame clones and is missing some. There are 120,000 to 150,000 clones in the sample; roughly 89% occur only once, and 5.8% lies in the top ten. Sequenced input: PBMCs or T cells enriched from blood (not recorded which). The receptor source for this set is a woman aged 45-65 years who had been exposed to COVID-19. The CDR3 runs from the conserved cysteine through the conserved F or W.

j_call v_call cdr3_aa
TRBJ2-7 TRBV12-5 CASGSGTGVLYEQYF
TRBJ1-1 TRBV10-2 CAASGHRNTEAFF
TRBJ2-2 TRBV4-3 CASSQGGQGGLRVGELFF
TRBJ2-1 TRBV4-2 CASSHGLQLNEQFF
TRBJ1-1 TRBV11-1 CASSPRDRVEAFF
TRBJ2-5 TRBV2 CASRAVRGKETQYF
TRBJ1-2 TRBV5-6 CASSPTTGGGGYTF
TRBJ2-3 TRBV6-2/TRBV6-3 CASSLTGETDTQYF
TRBJ2-2 TRBV23-1 CASSQPTMTGPNTGELFF
TRBJ2-7 TRBV7-3 CASSTGRFYEQYF
TRBJ2-2 TRBV10-3 CAIRGGLTGELFF
TRBJ2-6 TRBV5-1 CASSPREGFQSGANVLTF
TRBJ1-6 TRBV30 CAWHGTGGISPLHF
TRBJ2-2 TRBV19 CASSIVGGTGELFF
TRBJ2-7 TRBV27 CASSEAPFPTYEQYF
TRBJ1-5 TRBV19 CASAGADLSNQPQHF
TRBJ2-5 TRBV18 CASSLADREQETQYF
TRBJ1-2 TRBV27 CASSLTGVNYGYTF
TRBJ1-2 TRBV12-3/TRBV12-4 CASSLGGDYTF
TRBJ1-1 TRBV5-5 CASSLGDTRTEAFF
TRBJ2-2 TRBV2 CASSEIPGTGELFF
TRBJ2-5 TRBV5-1 CASSLRTAGETQYF
TRBJ2-5 TRBV7-2 CASSLGLAGVQETQYF
TRBJ2-3 TRBV7-2 CASSTSGMLYF
TRBJ2-4 TRBV7-2 CASSLAGRGAPKNIQYF
TRBJ2-1 TRBV10-2 CASSEFRGTYNEQFF
TRBJ1-4 TRBV29-1 CSVSRQGEGKLFF
TRBJ2-7 TRBV27 CASVGGAGGPYEQYF
TRBJ2-5 TRBV5-1 CASSFQGWETQYF
TRBJ2-5 TRBV9 CASSTSGTGGQETQYF
TRBJ2-1 TRBV9 CASSVGGQSSYNEQFF
TRBJ1-2 TRBV7-9 CASSLGDRGPDGYTF
TRBJ1-5 TRBV2 CASSGTVLNQPQHF
TRBJ2-2 TRBV11-3 CASSFRNTGELFF
TRBJ1-2 TRBV5-4 CASSLGTGYGYTF
TRBJ1-1 TRBV5-4 CASSWSGDPNTEAFF
TRBJ2-4 TRBV29-1 CSVVWGLAKNIQYF
TRBJ2-3 TRBV29-1 CSVEVGDRGPPPDTQYF
TRBJ1-2 TRBV4-1 CASSPPQGGKGYTF
TRBJ2-6 TRBV27 CASSFRTSGSPGANVLTF
TRBJ2-7 TRBV7-8 CASSLAPGTYEQYF
TRBJ2-7 TRBV4-3 CASSLGQGGSEQYF
TRBJ2-3 TRBV5-4 CASSSGQPDTQYF
TRBJ2-4 TRBV11-2 CASSLDSDRGWTKNIQYF
TRBJ1-5 TRBV12-5 CASGGPGGNQPQHF
TRBJ1-6 TRBV7-8 CASSPGQGTGSPLHF
TRBJ2-3 TRBV5-1 CASSLLAGATDTQYF
TRBJ2-3 TRBV6-2/TRBV6-3 CASSYQGQGSDTQYF
TRBJ1-1 TRBV7-9 CASSPAGQLNTEAFF
TRBJ1-2 TRBV3-1/TRBV3-2 CASSGRGGYTF
TRBJ2-3 TRBV5-6 CASSRSDRPDTQYF
TRBJ1-4 TRBV9 CASSPQPLAGTGEKLFF
TRBJ1-1 TRBV18 CASGGTGGGTEAFF
TRBJ2-2 TRBV7-2 CASSLGGLAPGELFF
TRBJ2-1 TRBV2 CASRGGTSSYNEQFF
TRBJ2-2 TRBV24-1 CATSDLPGQGNTGELFF
TRBJ1-5 TRBV19 CASSIGGRGKQPQHF
TRBJ2-7 TRBV2 CASSEAGQGSYEQYF
TRBJ1-1 TRBV12-3/TRBV12-4 CASSLPPNTEAFF
TRBJ1-2 TRBV6-5 CASSSTGTLNYGYTF